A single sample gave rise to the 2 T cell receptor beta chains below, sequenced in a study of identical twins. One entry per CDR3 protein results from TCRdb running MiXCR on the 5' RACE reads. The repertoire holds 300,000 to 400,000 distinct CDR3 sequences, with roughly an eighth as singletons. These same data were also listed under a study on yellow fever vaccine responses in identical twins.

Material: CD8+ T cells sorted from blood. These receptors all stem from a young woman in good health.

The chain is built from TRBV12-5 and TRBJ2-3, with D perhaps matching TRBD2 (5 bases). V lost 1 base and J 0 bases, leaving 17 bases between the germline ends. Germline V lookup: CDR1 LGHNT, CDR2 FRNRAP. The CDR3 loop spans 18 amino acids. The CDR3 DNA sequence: TGTGCTAGTGGTTTGGAGCGGACTTTCAGTCCTAGCACAGATACGCAGTATTTT. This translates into CASGLERTFSPSTDTQYF.

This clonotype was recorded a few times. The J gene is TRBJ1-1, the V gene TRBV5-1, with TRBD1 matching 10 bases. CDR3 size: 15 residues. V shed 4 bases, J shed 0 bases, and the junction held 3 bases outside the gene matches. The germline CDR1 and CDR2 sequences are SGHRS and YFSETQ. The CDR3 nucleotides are TGCGCCAGCAGCCTCGGGACAGGGGTGAACACTGAAGCTTTCTTT. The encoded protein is CASSLGTGVNTEAFF.